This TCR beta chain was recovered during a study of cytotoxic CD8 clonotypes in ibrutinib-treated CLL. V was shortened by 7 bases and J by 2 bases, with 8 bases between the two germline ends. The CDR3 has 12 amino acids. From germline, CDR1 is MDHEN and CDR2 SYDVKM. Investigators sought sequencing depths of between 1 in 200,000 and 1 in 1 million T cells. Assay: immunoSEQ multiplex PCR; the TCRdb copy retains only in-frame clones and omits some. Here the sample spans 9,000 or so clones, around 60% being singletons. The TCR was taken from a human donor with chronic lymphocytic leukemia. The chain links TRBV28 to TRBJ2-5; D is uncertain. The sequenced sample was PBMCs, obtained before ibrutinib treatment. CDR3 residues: CASTAAQETQYF. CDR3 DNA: TGTGCCAGCACGGCAGCTCAAGAGACCCAGTACTTC.